One and the same sample provided the 18 T cell receptor beta chains below, sequenced in a study of shared clonotypes between healthy human individuals (dated by TCRdb to the early 2020s). The library was built by means of the immunoSEQ multiplex PCR assay. In TCRdb, the immuneACCESS table is reduced to in-frame sequences with V and J assigned. These tables do not hold every clone; where another copy was compared, an unresolved V gene accounts for under half, and the others remain unexplained. Recorded for this sample are roughly 1 million clones; more than 65% of them occurred a single time. The ten largest account for approximately 1.5% of the sample. The sequencing sample was made of memory CD4+ T cells sorted from blood. In light of the paper, this sample's cell subset or site label describes: CD45RA-negative fraction. These receptors originate from a man aged 18 to 29 in good health.

The rearrangement joins TRBV30 to TRBJ1-5; D gene ambiguous. Trimming left V 1 base short and J 1 base short, with 8 bases between. CDR1 and CDR2 (germline): GTSNPN, SVGIG (reference sequence). The CDR3 spans 14 residues. CDR3 protein: CAWSEGRSNQPQHF. The CDR3 DNA reads as TGTGCCTGGAGTGAGGGCAGGAGCAATCAGCCCCAGCATTTT.

The chain links TRBV30 to TRBJ2-3; D gene ambiguous. V gave up 6 bases and J gave up 4 bases, with 8 bases separating them. CDR1 is GTSNPN, CDR2 SVGIG, per germline (reference sequence). CDR3 length: 11 residues. CDR3 amino acids: CACKLPDTQYF. CDR3 nucleotides: TGTGCCTGCAAGCTCCCAGATACGCAGTATTTT.

The V gene is TRBV6-6, the J gene TRBJ2-3; 9 nucleotides agree with TRBD2. In germline, CDR1 is MNHNY, CDR2 SVGAGI (reference sequence). V trimming: 10 bases; J trimming: 8 bases; junction bases outside the gene matches: 10. CDR3 length: 13 amino acids. The CDR3 DNA follows: TGTGCCACCGCCGGGACTAGCATCGGTACGCAGTATTTT. Translation gives CATAGTSIGTQYF.

V and J are TRBV6-5 and TRBJ1-2; 9 nucleotides match TRBD1. V shed 9 bases, J shed 7 bases, and the junction held 15 bases outside the gene matches. The germline CDR1 and CDR2 sequences are MNHEY and SVGAGI. The CDR3 is 15 residues long. Written as DNA, the CDR3 is TGTGCCAGTCAACCGAGCCCCGGGACAGGGTTTGGCTACACCTTC. Translating gives CASQPSPGTGFGYTF.

The V and J genes are TRBV4-1 and TRBJ2-5, with 9 bases identical to TRBD2. CDR3 length: 13 residues. Per the germline V gene, CDR1 is MGHRA and CDR2 is YSYEKL. V dropped 4 bases and J dropped 5; count of bases not matched to a gene: 2. Here the CDR3 reads CASSLAGVETQYF. The CDR3 bases are TGCGCCAGCAGCCTAGCGGGAGTGGAGACCCAGTACTTC.

This chain uses TRBV7-9 with TRBJ1-6; the D gene is possibly TRBD1 (5 bases). The CDR3 contains 12 residues. Looked up from germline, CDR1 is SEHNR and CDR2 is FQNEAQ (reference sequence). V was clipped by 8 bases and J by 6 bases, with 8 bases between them. CDR3 DNA sequence: TGTGCCAGCGGGACGGTTAATTCACCCCTCCACTTT. Its translation: CASGTVNSPLHF.

This clone was picked up a small number of times. Other nucleotide sequences in the sample specify the same CDR3. The chain couples TRBV2 to TRBJ2-2; TRBD1 might be the D (5 bases). The ends were cut back, 4 bases at V and 5 bases at J, with 11 bases in the middle. Germline V lookup: CDR1 SNHLY, CDR2 FYNNEI. This CDR3 region has 14 residues. As DNA, the CDR3 is TGTGCCAGCAGTGGGCAGGGTGTAACCGGGGAGCTGTTTTTT. It is translated as CASSGQGVTGELFF.

The chain has TRBV5-1 and TRBJ1-2; D is uncertain. This CDR3 comprises 13 residues. Germline loops: CDR1 SGHRS, CDR2 YFSETQ. Between the trimmed V and J ends, which lost 4 bases and 6 bases, there was a span of 13 bases. The CDR3 reads CASSPLTPDGYTF. DNA for the CDR3: TGCGCCAGCAGCCCACTGACCCCGGATGGCTACACCTTC.

Concerning this clone itself: Other DNA sequences in this specimen translate into the identical CDR3. The chain recombines TRBV6-1 with TRBJ1-6; no firm D call. V was trimmed by 6 bases and J by 0 bases, leaving 3 bases between them. The germline V gene encodes CDR1 MNHNS and CDR2 SASEGT. The CDR3 covers 13 residues. In DNA form, the CDR3 reads TGTGCCAGCAGGGACTCCTATAATTCACCCCTCCACTTT. It yields the protein CASRDSYNSPLHF.

The chain uses TRBV28 and TRBJ2-3; 14 bases agree with TRBD2. The germline V gene has CDR1 MDHEN and CDR2 SYDVKM. With V trimmed by 5 bases and J by 10 bases, 5 bases remained unmatched. The CDR3 runs 14 residues. The CDR3 sequence is CASSLPGLAGAQYF. CDR3 DNA: TGTGCCAGCAGTCTTCCGGGACTAGCGGGGGCGCAGTATTTT.

The chain has TRBV18 and TRBJ2-7, with 11 bases that match TRBD1. Germline V gene data show CDR1 as KGHSH and CDR2 as LQKENI. V was clipped by 0 bases and J by 3 bases; unmatched bases: 1. The CDR3 runs 15 residues. The CDR3, as DNA: TGTGCCAGCTCACCACCCGGGACAGGGGGCTACGAGCAGTACTTC. This encodes CASSPPGTGGYEQYF.

The genes are TRBV29-1 and TRBJ2-1, with D perhaps given as TRBD1 or TRBD2 (5 bases each). The V gene lost 6 bases and the J gene lost 8 bases, with 14 bases spanning the gap. Germline V gene sequence: CDR1 SQVTM, CDR2 ANQGSEA. The CDR3 length is 12 residues. Here the CDR3 reads CSVNHRGDEQFF. DNA of the CDR3: TGCAGCGTGAATCACAGAGGGGATGAGCAGTTCTTC.

The chain combines TRBV30 with TRBJ1-1; the D gene is possibly TRBD1 (5 bases). V was trimmed by 2 bases and J by 6 bases, leaving 16 bases between them. The CDR3 loop spans 14 amino acids. From germline, CDR1 is GTSNPN and CDR2 SVGIG (reference sequence). DNA for the CDR3: TGTGCCTGGAGTCCATTCAGAAGGGGATCTGAAGCTTTCTTT. As protein: CAWSPFRRGSEAFF.

This clone was found a few times. The chain links TRBV15 to TRBJ1-1; D is uncertain. The CDR3 loop spans 14 amino acids. From germline, CDR1 is LNHNV and CDR2 YYDKDF (reference sequence). V shed 0 bases and J shed 5 bases, with 10 bases lying between them. The CDR3 sequence: CATSRDRIATEAFF. The CDR3 nucleotides are TGTGCCACCAGCAGAGATCGAATCGCTACTGAAGCTTTCTTT.

The chain has TRBV29-1 and TRBJ2-5; D unclear. There are 12 residues in the CDR3. V was cut by 1 base and J by 9 bases, with 12 bases left in between. Germline lookup yields CDR1 SQVTM and CDR2 ANQGSEA. The CDR3 coding sequence is TGCAGCGTTGAAGGGGAAACCCCGGCCCAGTACTTC. Its protein is CSVEGETPAQYF.

The rearrangement links TRBV18 to TRBJ2-7; D remains ambiguous. The germline V and J ends were trimmed by 0 bases and 2 bases, with 8 bases remaining between them. The CDR3 consists of 14 residues. Germline V gene sequence: CDR1 KGHSH, CDR2 LQKENI. CDR3 sequence: CASSPPVGTYEQYF. The CDR3 DNA is TGTGCCAGCTCACCACCGGTGGGGACCTACGAGCAGTACTTC.

The V gene is TRBV9, the J gene TRBJ2-6; no clear D gene. The CDR3 is made up of 18 amino acids. From germline, CDR1 is SGDLS and CDR2 YYNGEE. The V end was cut by 4 bases, the J end by 0 bases, with 17 bases between. CDR3 nucleotides: TGTGCCAGCAGCCCCTTTGGCGGCCTCAGCTCTGGGGCCAACGTCCTGACTTTC. It is translated as CASSPFGGLSSGANVLTF.

Concerning this clone itself: The same CDR3 can be traced to other DNA sequences in this sample. The chain is built from TRBV2 and TRBJ2-3; 8 bases fit TRBD1. CDR3 size: 13 residues. Germline V gene sequence: CDR1 SNHLY, CDR2 FYNNEI. J was trimmed by 1 base and V by 6 bases; bases with no gene match: 0. CDR3 sequence reads: CASRGQGTDTQYF. CDR3 DNA sequence: TGTGCCAGCAGGGGACAGGGCACAGATACGCAGTATTTT.